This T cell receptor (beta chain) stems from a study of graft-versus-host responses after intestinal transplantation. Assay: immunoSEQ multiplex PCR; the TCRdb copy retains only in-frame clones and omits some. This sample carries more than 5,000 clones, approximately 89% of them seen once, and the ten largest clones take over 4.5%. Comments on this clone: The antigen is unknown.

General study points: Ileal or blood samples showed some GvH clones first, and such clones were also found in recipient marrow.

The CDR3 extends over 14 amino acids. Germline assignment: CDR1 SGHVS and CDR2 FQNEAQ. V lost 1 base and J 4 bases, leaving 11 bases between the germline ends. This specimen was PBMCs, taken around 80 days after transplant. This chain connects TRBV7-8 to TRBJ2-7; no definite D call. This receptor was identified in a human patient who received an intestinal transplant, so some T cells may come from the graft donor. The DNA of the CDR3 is TGTGCCAGCAGCTTAGAGCTAGGACCTTACGAGCAGTACTTC. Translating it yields CASSLELGPYEQYF.